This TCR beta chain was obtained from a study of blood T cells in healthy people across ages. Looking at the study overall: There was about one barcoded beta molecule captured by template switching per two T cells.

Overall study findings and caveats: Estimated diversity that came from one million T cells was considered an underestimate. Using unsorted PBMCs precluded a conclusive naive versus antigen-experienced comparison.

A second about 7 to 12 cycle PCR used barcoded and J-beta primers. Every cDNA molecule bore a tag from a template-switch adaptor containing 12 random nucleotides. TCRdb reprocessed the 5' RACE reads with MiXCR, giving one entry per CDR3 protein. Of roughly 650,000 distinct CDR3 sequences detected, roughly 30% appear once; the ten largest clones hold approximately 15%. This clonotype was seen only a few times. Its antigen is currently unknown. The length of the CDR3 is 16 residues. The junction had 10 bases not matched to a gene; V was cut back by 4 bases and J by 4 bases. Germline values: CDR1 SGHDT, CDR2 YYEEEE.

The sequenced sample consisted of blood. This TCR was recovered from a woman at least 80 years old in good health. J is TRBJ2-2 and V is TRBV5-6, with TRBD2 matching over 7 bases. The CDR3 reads CASSPPGRGPTGELFF. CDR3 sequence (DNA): TGTGCCAGCAGCCCACCGGGGAGGGGACCCACCGGGGAGCTGTTTTTT.